The 10 T cell receptor beta chains reported below all come from one sample, sequenced in a study of T cells after yellow fever vaccination (dated by TCRdb to the late 2010s). The treatment or condition tag for this specimen amounts to: live attenuated yellow fever vaccine strain. Libraries were prepared through 5' RACE. Data came from an Illumina NovaSeq 6000. TCRdb handled the public reads itself, with Q25 trimming in fastp and clone calling in MiXCR, and kept productive beta chains. Each entry merges the rows of one CDR3 protein and shows their most common DNA and genes. The sample contains 280,000 or so distinct CDR3 sequences, approximately 10% of them found a single time. Over 3% of the sample comes from the top ten. The specimen comprised CD4+ T cells sorted from PBMCs, sampled 5 days after the yellow fever booster vaccination. The receptors here all came from a man aged 18 to 30 who received the YFV17D yellow fever vaccine.

The CDR3 is CASRRGDRGGNQPQHF. The CDR3, as DNA: TGTGCCAGCAGGAGAGGGGACAGGGGCGGCAATCAGCCCCAGCATTTT. This chain links TRBV2 with TRBJ1-5; 10 bases line up with TRBD1. Germline CDR1 is SNHLY and CDR2 is FYNNEI. This CDR3 comprises 16 residues. The J segment lost 2 bases and the V segment lost 6 bases, leaving 7 bases of the junction unmatched.

This rearrangement joins TRBV20-1 to TRBJ2-3; 9 nucleotides agree with TRBD1. There are 14 residues in the CDR3. The ends lost 5 bases at V and 0 bases at J; junction bases unmatched: 3. Germline V gene sequence: CDR1 DFQATT, CDR2 SNEGSKA (reference sequence). CDR3 sequence reads: CSASQGASTDTQYF. The DNA of the CDR3 is TGCAGTGCTTCACAGGGGGCGAGCACAGATACGCAGTATTTT.

The CDR3 loop is CASSQSIRAGYTF. Here the CDR3 DNA reads TGTGCCAGCAGCCAAAGCATCAGGGCAGGCTACACCTTC. The chain has TRBV3-1 and TRBJ1-2; maybe TRBD1 (5 bases). Germline CDR1 is LGHDT and CDR2 is YNNKEL (reference sequence). The CDR3 runs to 13 residues. V was shortened by 2 bases and J by 8 bases, with 12 bases between the two germline ends.

The table lists this clonotype with many counts. The genes are TRBV5-1 and TRBJ2-1, with 10 bases that match TRBD1. Germline V CDR1 and CDR2: SGHRS, YFSETQ. This CDR3 comprises 14 residues. The V gene end was trimmed by 4 bases and the J gene end by 5 bases; junction bases not matched to a gene: 3. The CDR3 region is CASSLGTGDNEQFF. The CDR3 bases are TGCGCCAGCAGCCTCGGGACAGGGGACAATGAGCAGTTCTTC.

This clonotype appeared a few times. The V and J genes are TRBV5-1 and TRBJ1-4; D perhaps matches TRBD1 (6 bases). Germline V lookup: CDR1 SGHRS, CDR2 YFSETQ. This CDR3 comprises 15 residues. V was trimmed by 5 bases and J by 5 bases, leaving 16 bases between them. CDR3 bases: TGCGCCAGCAGTTACTCGACAGGTATCAATGAAAAACTGTTTTTT. Translated, it gives CASSYSTGINEKLFF.

This clonotype was detected many times. V usage is TRBV7-6 and J usage is TRBJ2-7; tentatively, D is TRBD1 (6 bases). The length of the CDR3 is 15 residues. V was trimmed by 0 bases and J by 4 bases, leaving 13 bases between them. Germline-derived CDR1 and CDR2 are SGHVS and FNYEAQ. CDR3 bases: TGTGCCAGCAGCTTAGCTCAGGGGCCAGGATACGAGCAGTACTTC. It translates to CASSLAQGPGYEQYF. The entire variable domain, with the rest obtained from reference TRBV7-6 and TRBJ2-7, is as follows: GAGVSQSPRYKVTKRGQDVALRCDPISGHVSLYWYRQALGQGPEFLTYFNYEAQQDKSGLPNDRFSAERPEGSISTLTIQRTEQRDSAMYRCASSLAQGPGYEQYFGPGTRLTVT.

The chain combines TRBV11-2 with TRBJ1-4; no firm D call. The CDR3 is 12 residues long. The V gene's germline CDR1 is SGHAT and CDR2 FQNNGV. The V end lost 5 bases, the J end lost 7 bases, and 8 bases lay between the germline ends. The CDR3 nucleotides are TGTGCCAGCAGCCATCCTGGTGAAAAACTGTTTTTT. Encoded protein: CASSHPGEKLFF. The complete variable domain, with remaining parts taken from reference TRBV11-2 and TRBJ1-4, reads EAGVAQSPRYKIIEKRQSVAFWCNPISGHATLYWYQQILGQGPKLLIQFQNNGVVDDSQLPKDRFSAERLKGVDSTLKIQPAKLEDSAVYLCASSHPGEKLFFGSGTQLSVL.

The V and J genes are TRBV5-1 and TRBJ2-5, with a tentative D call TRBD2 (5 bases). The CDR3 runs 15 residues. V shed 1 base and J shed 4 bases, with 14 bases lying between them. Germline CDR1 is SGHRS and CDR2 is YFSETQ. CDR3 sequence (DNA): TGCGCCAGCAGCTTGACCGGGGATGTTGGAGAGACCCAGTACTTC. Protein sequence: CASSLTGDVGETQYF. Together with reference TRBV5-1 and TRBJ2-5, the CDR3 gives the full variable domain: KAGVTQTPRYLIKTRGQQVTLSCSPISGHRSVSWYQQTPGQGLQFLFEYFSETQRNKGNFPGRFSGRQFSNSRSEMNVSTLELGDSALYLCASSLTGDVGETQYFGPGTRLLVL.

The chain combines TRBV5-1 with TRBJ2-2, with D possibly matching TRBD2 (6 bases). Trimming pared 5 bases from V and 2 bases from J, leaving 16 bases between. The CDR3 spans 16 residues. CDR1 and CDR2 (germline): SGHRS, YFSETQ. CDR3 sequence reads: CASSSARGPNTGELFF. CDR3 DNA: TGCGCCAGCAGTTCGGCGCGGGGACCAAACACCGGGGAGCTGTTTTTT. Based on the CDR3 plus reference TRBV5-1 and TRBJ2-2, the full variable domain is KAGVTQTPRYLIKTRGQQVTLSCSPISGHRSVSWYQQTPGQGLQFLFEYFSETQRNKGNFPGRFSGRQFSNSRSEMNVSTLELGDSALYLCASSSARGPNTGELFFGEGSRLTVL.

This clonotype was recorded a few times. This chain joins TRBV5-6 and TRBJ2-3, with D possibly matching TRBD2 (5 bases). V dropped 0 bases and J dropped 4 bases, with 15 bases sitting between them. Germline loops: CDR1 SGHDT, CDR2 YYEEEE. The CDR3 is made up of 16 amino acids. The CDR3 nucleotides are TGTGCCAGCAGCTTGGATCGGGGAGAAGTGGCAGATACGCAGTATTTT. Protein sequence: CASSLDRGEVADTQYF.